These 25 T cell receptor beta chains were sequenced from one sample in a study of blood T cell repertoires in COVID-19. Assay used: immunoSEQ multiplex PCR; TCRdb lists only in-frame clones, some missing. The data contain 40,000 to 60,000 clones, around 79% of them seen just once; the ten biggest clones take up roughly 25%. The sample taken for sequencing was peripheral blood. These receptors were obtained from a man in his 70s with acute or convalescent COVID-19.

CDR3 sequence (DNA): TGTGCCAGCAGCTTGGGTGGGACAGGGGGCACTGAAGCTTTCTTT. Protein: CASSLGGTGGTEAFF. The chain is built from TRBV5-4 and TRBJ1-1; 11 nucleotides agree with TRBD1. J gave up 4 bases and V 0 bases, and 2 bases lay outside the gene matches. The germline V gene has CDR1 SGHNT and CDR2 YYREEE (reference sequence). The CDR3 covers 15 residues.

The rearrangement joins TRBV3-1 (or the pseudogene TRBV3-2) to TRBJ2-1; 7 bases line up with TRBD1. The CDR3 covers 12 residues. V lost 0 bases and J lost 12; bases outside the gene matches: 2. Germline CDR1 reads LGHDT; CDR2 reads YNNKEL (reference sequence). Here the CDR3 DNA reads TGTGCCAGCAGCCAAGAGGACAGGTTGCAGTTCTTC. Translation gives CASSQEDRLQFF.

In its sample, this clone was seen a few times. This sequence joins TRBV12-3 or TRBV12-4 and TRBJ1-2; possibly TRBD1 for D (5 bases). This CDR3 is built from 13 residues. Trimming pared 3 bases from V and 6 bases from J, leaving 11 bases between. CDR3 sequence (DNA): TGTGCCAGCAGTTTGCGACAGTCGGATGGCTACACCTTC. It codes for CASSLRQSDGYTF.

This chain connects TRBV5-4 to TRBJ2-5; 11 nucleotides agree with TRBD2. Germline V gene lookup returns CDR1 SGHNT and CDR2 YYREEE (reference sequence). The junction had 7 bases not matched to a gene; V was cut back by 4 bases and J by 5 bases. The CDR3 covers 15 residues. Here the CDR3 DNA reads TGTGCCAGCAGCCCGGGACTAGCGGAGGGGGAGACCCAGTACTTC. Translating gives CASSPGLAEGETQYF.

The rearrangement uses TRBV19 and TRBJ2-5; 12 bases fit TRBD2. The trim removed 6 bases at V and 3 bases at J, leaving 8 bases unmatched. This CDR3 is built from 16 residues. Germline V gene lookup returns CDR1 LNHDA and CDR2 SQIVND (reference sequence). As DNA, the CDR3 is TGTGCCAGTAGCGGCGGTCTAGCGGGGGGGAAAGAGACCCAGTACTTC. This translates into CASSGGLAGGKETQYF.

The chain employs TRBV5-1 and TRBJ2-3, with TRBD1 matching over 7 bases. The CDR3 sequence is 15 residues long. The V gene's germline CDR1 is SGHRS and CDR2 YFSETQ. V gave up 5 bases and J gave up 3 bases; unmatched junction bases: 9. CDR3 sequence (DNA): TGCGCCAGCAGTTTTAAGGAACAGGGGACAGATACGCAGTATTTT. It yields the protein CASSFKEQGTDTQYF.

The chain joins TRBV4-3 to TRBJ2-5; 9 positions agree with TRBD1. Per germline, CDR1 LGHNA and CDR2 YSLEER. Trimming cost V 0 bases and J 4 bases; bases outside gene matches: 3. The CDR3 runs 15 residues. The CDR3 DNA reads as TGCGCCAGCAGCCAAGAGGGGACAGGGAGAGAGACCCAGTACTTC. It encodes CASSQEGTGRETQYF.

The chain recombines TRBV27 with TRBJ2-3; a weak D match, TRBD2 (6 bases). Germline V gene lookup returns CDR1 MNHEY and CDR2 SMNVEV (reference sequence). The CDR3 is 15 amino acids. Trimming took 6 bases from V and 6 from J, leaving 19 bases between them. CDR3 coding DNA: TGTGCCAGCAGATACGCGACGGGAGTATGGGATACGCAGTATTTT. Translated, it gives CASRYATGVWDTQYF.

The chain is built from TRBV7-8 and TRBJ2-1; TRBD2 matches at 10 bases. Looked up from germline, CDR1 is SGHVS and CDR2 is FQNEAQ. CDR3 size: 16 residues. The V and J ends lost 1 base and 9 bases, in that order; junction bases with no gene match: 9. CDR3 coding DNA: TGTGCCAGCAGCTTAGATCGCCTAGCGGGAGAGGGTGAGCAGTTCTTC. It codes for CASSLDRLAGEGEQFF.

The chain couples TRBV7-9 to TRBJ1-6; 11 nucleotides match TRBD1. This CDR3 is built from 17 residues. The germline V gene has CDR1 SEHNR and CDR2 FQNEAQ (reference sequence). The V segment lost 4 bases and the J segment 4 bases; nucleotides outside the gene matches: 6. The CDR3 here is CASSSFGQGAYNSPLHF. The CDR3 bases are TGTGCCAGCAGCTCTTTCGGACAGGGGGCTTATAATTCACCCCTCCACTTT.

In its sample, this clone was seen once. The chain's CDR3 is CASSLIRGSGELFF. DNA for the CDR3: TGCGCCAGCAGCTTAATCAGGGGGAGCGGGGAGCTGTTTTTT. The chain uses TRBV5-1 and TRBJ2-2; TRBD1 matches at 7 bases. V lost 2 bases, J lost 7 bases, and 5 bases stayed unmatched. Germline assignment: CDR1 SGHRS and CDR2 YFSETQ. CDR3 size: 14 residues.

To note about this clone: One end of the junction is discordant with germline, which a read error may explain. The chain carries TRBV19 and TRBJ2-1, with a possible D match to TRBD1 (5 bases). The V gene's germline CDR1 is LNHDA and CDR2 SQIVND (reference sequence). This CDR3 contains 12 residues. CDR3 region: CASSTGSFEPFF. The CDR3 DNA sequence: TGTGCCAGTAGTACAGGGTCTTTTGAGCCGTTCTTC. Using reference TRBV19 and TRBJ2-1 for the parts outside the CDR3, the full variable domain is DGGITQSPKYLFRKEGQNVTLSCEQNLNHDAMYWYRQDPGQGLRLIYYSQIVNDFQKGDIAEGYSVSREKKESFPLTVTSAQKNPTAFYLCASSTGSFEPFFGPGTRLTVL.

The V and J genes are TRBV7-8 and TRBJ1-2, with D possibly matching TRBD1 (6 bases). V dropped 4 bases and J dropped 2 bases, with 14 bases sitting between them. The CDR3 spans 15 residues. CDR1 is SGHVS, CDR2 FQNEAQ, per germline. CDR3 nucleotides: TGTGCCAGCAGCTCCATTTTGGACAGAAACTATGGCTACACCTTC. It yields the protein CASSSILDRNYGYTF.

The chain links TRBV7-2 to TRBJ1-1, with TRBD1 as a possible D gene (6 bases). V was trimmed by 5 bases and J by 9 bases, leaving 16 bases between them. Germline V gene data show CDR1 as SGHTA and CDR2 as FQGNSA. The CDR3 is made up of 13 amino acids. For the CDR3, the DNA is TGTGCCAGCAGCCAACAGGGCTCCATAAAAGCTTTCTTT. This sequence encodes CASSQQGSIKAFF.

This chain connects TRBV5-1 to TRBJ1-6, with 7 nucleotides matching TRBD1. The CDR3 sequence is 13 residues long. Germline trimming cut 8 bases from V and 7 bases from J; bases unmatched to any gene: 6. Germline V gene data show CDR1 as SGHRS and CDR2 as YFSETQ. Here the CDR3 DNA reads TGCGCCAGGAGGGACAGACCCAATTCACCCCTCCACTTT. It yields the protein CARRDRPNSPLHF.

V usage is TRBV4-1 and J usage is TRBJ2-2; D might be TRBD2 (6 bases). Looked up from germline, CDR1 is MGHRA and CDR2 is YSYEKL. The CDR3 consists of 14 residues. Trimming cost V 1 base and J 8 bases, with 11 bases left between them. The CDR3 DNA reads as TGCGCCAGCAGCCAAGGGAGGGTGACTGGGGAGCTGTTTTTT. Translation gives CASSQGRVTGELFF.

The CDR3 loop is CASSRSQETQYF. The DNA for the CDR3 is TGTGCCAGTAGTAGGAGCCAAGAGACCCAGTACTTC. The rearrangement joins TRBV19 to TRBJ2-5; D gene uncertain. V lost 4 bases, J lost 1 base, and 4 bases lay in between. Germline lookup yields CDR1 LNHDA and CDR2 SQIVND (reference sequence). The CDR3 contains 12 residues.

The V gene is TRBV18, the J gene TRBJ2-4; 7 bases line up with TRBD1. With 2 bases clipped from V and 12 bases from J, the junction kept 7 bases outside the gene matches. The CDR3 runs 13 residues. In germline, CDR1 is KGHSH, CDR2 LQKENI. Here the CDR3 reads CASSPTLGDSQYF. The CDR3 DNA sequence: TGTGCCAGCTCACCAACGCTCGGGGACAGTCAGTACTTC.

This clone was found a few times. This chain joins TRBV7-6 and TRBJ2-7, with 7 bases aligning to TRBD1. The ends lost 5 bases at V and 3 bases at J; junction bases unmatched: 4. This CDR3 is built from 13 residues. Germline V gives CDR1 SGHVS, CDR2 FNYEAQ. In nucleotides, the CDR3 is TGTGCCAGCAGCCTCAGACAGGGCTACGAGCAGTACTTC. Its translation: CASSLRQGYEQYF.

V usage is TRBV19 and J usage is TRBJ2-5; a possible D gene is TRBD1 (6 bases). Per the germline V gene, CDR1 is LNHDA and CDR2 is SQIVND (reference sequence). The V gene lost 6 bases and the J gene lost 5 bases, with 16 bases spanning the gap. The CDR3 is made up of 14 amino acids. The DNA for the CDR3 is TGTGCCAGTAGCGGGGACATTTCGGCGGAGACCCAGTACTTC. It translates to CASSGDISAETQYF. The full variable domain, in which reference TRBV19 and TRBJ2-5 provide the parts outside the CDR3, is DGGITQSPKYLFRKEGQNVTLSCEQNLNHDAMYWYRQDPGQGLRLIYYSQIVNDFQKGDIAEGYSVSREKKESFPLTVTSAQKNPTAFYLCASSGDISAETQYFGPGTRLLVL.

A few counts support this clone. For the CDR3, the DNA is TGTGCCAGCAGTGTCTTTACACAGGGGACTGAAGCTTTCTTT. Translated: CASSVFTQGTEAFF. The chain is built from TRBV2 and TRBJ1-1, with 7 bases identical to TRBD1. The CDR3 covers 14 residues. V was pared by 4 bases and J by 5 bases, with 7 bases of the junction left unmatched. From germline, CDR1 is SNHLY and CDR2 FYNNEI.

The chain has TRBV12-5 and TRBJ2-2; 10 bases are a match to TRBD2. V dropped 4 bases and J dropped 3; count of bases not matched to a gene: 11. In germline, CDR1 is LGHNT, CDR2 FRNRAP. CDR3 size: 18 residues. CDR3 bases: TGTGCTAGTGGTTCGCCGGGGCTAGCGGGAGTAGACACCGGGGAGCTGTTTTTT. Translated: CASGSPGLAGVDTGELFF.

CDR3 protein: CASTDRRIHEQYF. CDR3 in DNA: TGTGCCAGCACTGACAGGCGCATCCACGAGCAGTACTTC. The chain couples TRBV25-1 to TRBJ2-7; TRBD1 is a possible D gene (6 bases). The V end lost 7 bases, the J end lost 5 bases, and 15 bases lay between the germline ends. The germline V gene encodes CDR1 MGHDK and CDR2 SYGVNS. The CDR3 consists of 13 residues.

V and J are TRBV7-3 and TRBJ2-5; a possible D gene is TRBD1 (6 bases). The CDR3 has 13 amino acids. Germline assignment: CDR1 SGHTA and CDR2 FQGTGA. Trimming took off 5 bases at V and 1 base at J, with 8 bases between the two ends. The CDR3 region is CASSLDSQETQYF. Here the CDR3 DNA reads TGTGCCAGCAGCCTGGACAGCCAAGAGACCCAGTACTTC.

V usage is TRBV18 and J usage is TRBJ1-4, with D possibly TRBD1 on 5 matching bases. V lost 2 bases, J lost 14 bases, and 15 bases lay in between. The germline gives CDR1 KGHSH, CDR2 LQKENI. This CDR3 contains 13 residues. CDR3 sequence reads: CASSPDQGLRLFF. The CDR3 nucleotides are TGTGCCAGCTCACCAGACCAGGGTTTGAGGCTGTTTTTT.